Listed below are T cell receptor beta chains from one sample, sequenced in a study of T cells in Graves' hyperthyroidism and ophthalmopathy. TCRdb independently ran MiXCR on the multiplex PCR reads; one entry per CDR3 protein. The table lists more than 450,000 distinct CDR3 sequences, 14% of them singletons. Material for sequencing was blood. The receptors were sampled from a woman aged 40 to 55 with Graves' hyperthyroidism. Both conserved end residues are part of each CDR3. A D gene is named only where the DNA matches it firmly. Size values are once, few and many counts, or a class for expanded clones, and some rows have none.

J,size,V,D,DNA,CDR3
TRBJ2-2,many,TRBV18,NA,TGTGCCAGCTCACCGGGGGCCGCCTCGAACACCGGAGAGCTGTTTTTT,CASSPGAASNTGELFF
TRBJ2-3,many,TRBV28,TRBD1,TGTGCCAGCAGTTTGGGGCGGACAGGGATGGGCACAGATACGCAGTATTTT,CASSLGRTGMGTDTQYF
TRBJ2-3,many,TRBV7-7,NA,TGTGCTAGCAGCCCCGGCTGGGGTAAAGATACGCAGTATTTT,CASSPGWGKDTQYF
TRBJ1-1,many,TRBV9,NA,TGTGCCAGCAGCTTTGGGGATGCCACTGAAGCTTTCTTT,CASSFGDATEAFF
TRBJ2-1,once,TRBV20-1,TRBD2,TGCAGTGCCACAACATCTAGCGGAGACCCCTACAATGAGCAGTTCTTC,CSATTSSGDPYNEQFF
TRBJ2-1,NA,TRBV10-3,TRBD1,TGTGCCATCAGTGAGTCTTTTGGAGGGGACAGGGTGAACAATGAGCAGTTCTTC,CAISESFGGDRVNNEQFF
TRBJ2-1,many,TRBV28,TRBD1,TGTGCCAGCAGTTTATTGACAGGGGGCAAGAATGAGCAGTTCTTC,CASSLLTGGKNEQFF
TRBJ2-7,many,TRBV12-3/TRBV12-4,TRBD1,TGTGCCAGCAGTCCTCCGACAGGGGCTGGCTACGAGCAGTACTTC,CASSPPTGAGYEQYF
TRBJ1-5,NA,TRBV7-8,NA,TGTGCCAGCAGCTTAGGTCGGGTCACCAATCAGCCCCAGCATTTT,CASSLGRVTNQPQHF
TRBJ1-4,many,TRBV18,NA,TGTGCCAGCGCACCAAGGACAGCCCAACCATATGAAAAACTGTTTTTT,CASAPRTAQPYEKLFF